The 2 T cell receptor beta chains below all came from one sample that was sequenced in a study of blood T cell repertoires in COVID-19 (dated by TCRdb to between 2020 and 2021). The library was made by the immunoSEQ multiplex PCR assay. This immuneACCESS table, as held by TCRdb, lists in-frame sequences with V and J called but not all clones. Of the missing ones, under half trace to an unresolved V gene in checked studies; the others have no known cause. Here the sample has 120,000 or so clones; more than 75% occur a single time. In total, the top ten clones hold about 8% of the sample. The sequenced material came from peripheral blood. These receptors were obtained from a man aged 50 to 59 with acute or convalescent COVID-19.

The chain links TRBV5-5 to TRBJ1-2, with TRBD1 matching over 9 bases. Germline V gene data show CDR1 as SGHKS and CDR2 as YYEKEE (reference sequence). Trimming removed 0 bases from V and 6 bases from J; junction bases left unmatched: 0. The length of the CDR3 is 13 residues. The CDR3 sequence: CASSLGTGDGYTF. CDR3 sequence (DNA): TGTGCCAGCAGCTTGGGGACAGGGGATGGCTACACCTTC.

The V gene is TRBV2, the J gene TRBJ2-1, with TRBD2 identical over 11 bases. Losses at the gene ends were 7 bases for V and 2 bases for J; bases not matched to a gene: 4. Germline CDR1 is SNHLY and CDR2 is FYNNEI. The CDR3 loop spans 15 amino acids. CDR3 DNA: TGTGCCAGCAATAGCGGGAGGGCGGCCTACAATGAGCAGTTCTTC. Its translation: CASNSGRAAYNEQFF.